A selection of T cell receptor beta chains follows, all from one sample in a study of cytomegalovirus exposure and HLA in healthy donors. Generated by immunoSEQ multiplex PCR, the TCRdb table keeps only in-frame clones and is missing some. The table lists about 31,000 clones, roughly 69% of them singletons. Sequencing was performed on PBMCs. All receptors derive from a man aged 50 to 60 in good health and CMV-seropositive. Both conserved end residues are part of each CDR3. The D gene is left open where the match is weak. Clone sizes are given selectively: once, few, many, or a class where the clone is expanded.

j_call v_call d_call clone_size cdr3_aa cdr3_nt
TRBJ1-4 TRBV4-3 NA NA CASSQERGLGKLFF TGCGCCAGCAGCCAAGAGCGGGGACTGGGGAAACTGTTTTTT
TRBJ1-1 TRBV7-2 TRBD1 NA CASSVLGTGLAFF TGTGCCAGCAGCGTTCTCGGGACAGGGCTCGCTTTCTTT
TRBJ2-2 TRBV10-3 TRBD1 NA CAIASGTGAGELFF TGTGCCATCGCCTCCGGGACAGGGGCTGGGGAGCTGTTTTTT
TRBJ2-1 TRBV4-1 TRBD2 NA CASSQSTSRERNEQFF TGCGCCAGCAGCCAATCGACTAGCCGCGAACGCAATGAGCAGTTCTTC
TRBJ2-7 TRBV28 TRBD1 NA CASTFLGQGAREQYF TGTGCCAGCACCTTTCTTGGACAGGGGGCCCGGGAGCAGTACTTC
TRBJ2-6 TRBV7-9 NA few CASSLVRGTGANVLTF TGTGCCAGCAGCTTAGTCAGGGGTACAGGGGCCAACGTCCTGACTTTC
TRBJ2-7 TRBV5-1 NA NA CASSLGGLRDEQYF TGCGCCAGCAGCTTGGGGGGGCTTAGGGACGAGCAGTACTTC
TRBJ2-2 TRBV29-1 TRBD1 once CSALGDSANTGELFF TGCAGCGCGTTGGGGGACAGCGCGAACACCGGGGAGCTGTTTTTT
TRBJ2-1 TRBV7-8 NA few CASSLVDSAYNEQFF TGTGCCAGCAGCTTAGTGGACAGCGCCTACAATGAGCAGTTCTTC
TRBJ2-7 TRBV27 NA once CATSTRWPYEQYF TGTGCCACTTCGACTAGATGGCCCTACGAGCAGTACTTC
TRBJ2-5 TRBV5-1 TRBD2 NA CASSFRGGETQYF TGCGCCAGCAGCTTCCGGGGAGGGGAGACCCAGTACTTC
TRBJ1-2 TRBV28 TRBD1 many CASSSGTGSRNGYTF TGTGCCAGCAGCTCCGGGACAGGGAGCCGAAATGGCTACACCTTC
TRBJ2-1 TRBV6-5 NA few CASSYSASSYNEQFF TGTGCCAGCAGTTACTCAGCGTCTTCCTACAATGAGCAGTTCTTC
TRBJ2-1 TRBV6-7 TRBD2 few CASSYLAGGSSIFYNEQFF TGTGCCAGCAGTTACCTAGCGGGGGGCTCTTCAATCTTCTACAATGAGCAGTTCTTC
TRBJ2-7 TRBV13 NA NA CASSLSGDLEQYF TGTGCCAGCAGCTTATCGGGGGATCTCGAGCAGTACTTC
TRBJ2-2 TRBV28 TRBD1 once CASSLPGQGAGELFF TGTGCCAGCAGTTTACCGGGACAGGGGGCCGGGGAGCTGTTTTTT
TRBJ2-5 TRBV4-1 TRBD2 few CASSQEYGLAGGSETQYF TGCGCCAGCAGCCAAGAATACGGACTAGCGGGAGGTTCGGAGACCCAGTACTTC
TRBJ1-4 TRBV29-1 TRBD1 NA CSVGGTGFEKLFF TGCAGCGTTGGGGGGACAGGCTTTGAAAAACTGTTTTTT
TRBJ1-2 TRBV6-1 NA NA CASSGGGLYGYTF TGTGCCAGCAGTGGTGGAGGACTCTATGGCTACACCTTC
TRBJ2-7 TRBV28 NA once CASSFGSSYEQYF TGTGCCAGCAGTTTCGGTTCCTCCTACGAGCAGTACTTC
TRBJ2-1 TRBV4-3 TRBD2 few CASSQVGTSGGLGAYNEQFF TGCGCCAGCAGCCAAGTTGGGACTAGCGGGGGCCTAGGGGCCTACAATGAGCAGTTCTTC
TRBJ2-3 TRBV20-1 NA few CSVAVPQYF TGCAGTGTGGCGGTGCCGCAGTATTTT
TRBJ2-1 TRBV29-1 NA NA CSVEDPQRRSYNEQFF TGCAGCGTTGAAGATCCCCAGCGGCGCTCCTACAATGAGCAGTTCTTC
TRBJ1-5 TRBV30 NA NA CAWRGVDSNQPQHF TGTGCCTGGAGGGGCGTCGATAGCAATCAGCCCCAGCATTTT
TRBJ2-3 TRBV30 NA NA CAWSVEVRGTDTQYF TGTGCCTGGAGTGTAGAGGTGAGGGGCACAGATACGCAGTATTTT
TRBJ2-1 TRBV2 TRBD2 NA CASSVFSGSSNEQFF TGTGCCAGCAGTGTTTTTAGCGGGAGTTCCAATGAGCAGTTCTTC
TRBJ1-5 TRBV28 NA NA CASTGGRLYQPQHF TGTGCCAGCACCGGAGGGAGGTTGTATCAGCCCCAGCATTTT
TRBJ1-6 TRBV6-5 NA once CASYRDYNSPLHF TGTGCCAGCTACAGGGATTATAATTCACCCCTCCACTTT
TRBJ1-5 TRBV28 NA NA CASSFGGVAQPQHF TGTGCCAGCAGTTTCGGGGGGGTTGCTCAGCCCCAGCATTTT
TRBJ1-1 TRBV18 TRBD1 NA CASSPTGDTEAFF TGTGCCAGCTCACCTACAGGGGACACTGAAGCTTTCTTT
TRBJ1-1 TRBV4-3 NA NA CASSLSRNTEAFF TGCGCCAGCAGCCTTAGTCGGAACACTGAAGCTTTCTTT
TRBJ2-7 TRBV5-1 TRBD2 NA CASSPPGGAILSEQYF TGCGCCAGCAGCCCCCCGGGGGGGGCAATATTAAGCGAGCAGTACTTC
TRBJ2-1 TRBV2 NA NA CASKQVNNEQFF TGTGCCAGCAAACAGGTTAATAATGAGCAGTTCTTC
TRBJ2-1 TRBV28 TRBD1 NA CASSRDRAEQFF TGTGCCAGCAGCAGGGACAGGGCTGAGCAGTTCTTC
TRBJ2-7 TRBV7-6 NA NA CASSLAARGSSYEQYF TGTGCCAGCAGCTTAGCGGCCAGGGGAAGCTCCTACGAGCAGTACTTC
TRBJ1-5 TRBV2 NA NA CASSATGTGQPQHF TGTGCCAGCAGTGCCACGGGTACAGGTCAGCCCCAGCATTTT
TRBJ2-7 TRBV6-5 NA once CASSYSQGSYEQYF TGTGCCAGCAGTTACTCACAGGGCTCATACGAGCAGTACTTC
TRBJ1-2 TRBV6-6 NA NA CASSYEQVYGYTF TGTGCCAGCAGTTACGAACAGGTCTATGGCTACACCTTC
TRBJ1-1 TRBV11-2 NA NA CASSWVPGYTEAFF TGTGCCAGCAGCTGGGTGCCGGGGTACACTGAAGCTTTCTTT
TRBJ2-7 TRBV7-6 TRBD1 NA CASSLETGDLYEQYF TGTGCCAGCAGCTTAGAGACAGGGGACCTCTACGAGCAGTACTTC
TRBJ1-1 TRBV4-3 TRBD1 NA CASSQDLGTVMNTEAFF TGCGCCAGCAGCCAAGATTTGGGGACAGTCATGAACACTGAAGCTTTCTTT
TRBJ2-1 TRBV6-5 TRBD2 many CASNLAGELDEQFF TGTGCCAGCAATTTAGCGGGAGAGCTTGATGAGCAGTTCTTC
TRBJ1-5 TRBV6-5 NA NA CASRQLSGGDQPQHF TGTGCCAGCAGACAACTTAGTGGCGGGGATCAGCCCCAGCATTTT
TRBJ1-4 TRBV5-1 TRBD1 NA CASSRDRGSEKLFF TGCGCCAGCAGCCGTGACAGGGGTAGTGAAAAACTGTTTTTT
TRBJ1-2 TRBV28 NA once CASSFPVSPTNYGYTF TGTGCCAGCAGTTTTCCGGTGTCCCCGACTAACTATGGCTACACCTTC
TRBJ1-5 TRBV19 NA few CASSIWATDNQPQHF TGTGCCAGTAGTATTTGGGCGACGGACAATCAGCCCCAGCATTTT
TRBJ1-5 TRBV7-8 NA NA CASSRDRLSESNQPQHF TGTGCCAGCAGCCGGGATAGGCTGTCAGAGAGCAATCAGCCCCAGCATTTT
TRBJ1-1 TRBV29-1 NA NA CSGLTVPMNTEAFF TGCAGCGGGCTGACTGTGCCCATGAACACTGAAGCTTTCTTT
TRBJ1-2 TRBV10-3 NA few CAISESGDYGYTF TGTGCCATCAGTGAGTCCGGAGACTATGGCTACACCTTC
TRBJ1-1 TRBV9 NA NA CASSTPGGSEAFF TGTGCCAGCAGCACCCCCGGGGGGAGTGAAGCTTTCTTT
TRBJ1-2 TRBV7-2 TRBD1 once CASSLVGTVRGYTF TGTGCCAGCAGCTTAGTCGGGACAGTCCGTGGCTACACCTTC
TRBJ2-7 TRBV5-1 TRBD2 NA CASSLESGGETSYEQYF TGCGCCAGCAGCTTGGAATCGGGGGGTGAAACCTCCTACGAGCAGTACTTC
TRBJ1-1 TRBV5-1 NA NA CASSLSGLNTEAFF TGCGCCAGCAGCTTGTCGGGTTTGAACACTGAAGCTTTCTTT
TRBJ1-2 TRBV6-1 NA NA CASTPGTLGYGYTF TGTGCCAGCACTCCGGGGACTCTCGGCTATGGCTACACCTTC
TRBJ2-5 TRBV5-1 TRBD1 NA CASSSLTGVETQYF TGCGCCAGCAGCTCCCTGACAGGGGTCGAGACCCAGTACTTC
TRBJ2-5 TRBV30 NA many CAWSPLGGTQYF TGTGCCTGGAGCCCCCTGGGGGGGACCCAGTACTTC
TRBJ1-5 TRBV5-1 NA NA CASSLGGRDQPQHF TGCGCCAGCAGCTTGGGAGGGAGGGATCAGCCCCAGCATTTT
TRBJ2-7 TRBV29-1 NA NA CSVTDGGHEQYF TGCAGCGTGACGGACGGGGGGCACGAGCAGTACTTC